This T cell receptor beta chain is drawn from a study of blood T cell repertoires in COVID-19. The V and J ends lost 2 bases and 8 bases respectively, with 12 bases between them. The germline gives CDR1 SQVTM, CDR2 ANQGSEA. This CDR3 has 13 residues. Study processing details: Reference gene primer amplification gave estimated nucleated cell counts. The assay was immunoSEQ multiplex PCR, and TCRdb's table has in-frame clones only and misses some. The D gene and trimming were derived from the DNA, and the V and J assignments and clone size from that table. The sample has approximately 170,000 clones, around 82% seen once; the top ten hold over 2.5%.

This sequence joins TRBV29-1 and TRBJ1-4; D uncertain. This clonotype was sampled from a human donor with acute or convalescent COVID-19. The donor label of this sample is uncertain. The sample was peripheral blood. In DNA form, the CDR3 reads TGCAGCGTTGAAACGGGATTTGGAGAAAAACTGTTTTTT. Protein sequence: CSVETGFGEKLFF. The variable domain in full, with the rest retrieved from reference TRBV29-1 and TRBJ1-4, is SAVISQKPSRDICQRGTSLTIQCQVDSQVTMMFWYRQQPGQSLTLIATANQGSEATYESGFVIDKFPISRPNLTFSTLTVSNMSPEDSSIYLCSVETGFGEKLFFGSGTQLSVL.